A single sample gave rise to the 30 T cell receptor beta chains below, sequenced in a study of blood T cell repertoires in COVID-19. TCRdb's copy holds only in-frame clones and misses some; the assay was immunoSEQ multiplex PCR. The table records around 100,000 clones, approximately 83% of them present only once. Specimen: peripheral blood. These receptors all come from a woman aged 70-85 years with acute or convalescent COVID-19.

V gene TRBV18 combines with J gene TRBJ1-5; tentatively, D is TRBD1 (6 bases). V was cut by 7 bases and J by 4 bases, with 11 bases left in between. This CDR3 is 13 amino acids long. Germline V gives CDR1 KGHSH, CDR2 LQKENI. The CDR3 reads CASFGQPNQPQHF. As DNA, the CDR3 is TGTGCCAGCTTCGGACAGCCTAATCAGCCCCAGCATTTT.

This clone was seen a few times. This chain uses TRBV27 with TRBJ2-3, with 9 bases fitting TRBD1. Germline assignment: CDR1 MNHEY and CDR2 SMNVEV (reference sequence). Trimming removed 3 bases from V and 7 bases from J; junction bases left unmatched: 11. The length of the CDR3 is 16 residues. The CDR3 DNA reads as TGTGCCAGCAGTTTCTCCCCTGGGACAGGGTTTTATACGCAGTATTTT. It encodes CASSFSPGTGFYTQYF.

The V call is TRBV6-5, the J call TRBJ2-7, with D perhaps matching TRBD2 (5 bases). CDR1 and CDR2 from the germline V gene are MNHEY and SVGAGI. The CDR3 has 14 residues. V shed 6 bases and J shed 7 bases, with 19 bases lying between them. The chain's CDR3 is CASRREQTGVEQYF. CDR3 bases: TGTGCCAGCAGGAGGGAACAAACCGGGGTAGAGCAGTACTTC.

The chain employs TRBV14 and TRBJ2-5; TRBD2 matches 8 bases. Germline V gene sequence: CDR1 SGHDN, CDR2 FVKESK. The trim removed 4 bases at V and 5 bases at J, leaving 9 bases unmatched. The CDR3 has 15 residues. The CDR3 spells CASSLQAGAGETQYF. The DNA of the CDR3 is TGTGCCAGCAGCCTTCAAGCGGGGGCCGGGGAGACCCAGTACTTC. Looking up the rest from reference TRBV14 and TRBJ2-5 gives the full variable domain: EAGVTQFPSHSVIEKGQTVTLRCDPISGHDNLYWYRRVMGKEIKFLLHFVKESKQDESGMPNNRFLAERTGGTYSTLKVQPAELEDSGVYFCASSLQAGAGETQYFGPGTRLLVL.

CDR3 region: CASTATGGNSPLHF. DNA for the CDR3: TGTGCCAGTACCGCGACAGGTGGAAATTCACCCCTCCACTTT. The V gene is TRBV19, the J gene TRBJ1-6; D is perhaps TRBD1 (6 bases). The CDR3 totals 14 residues. With 7 bases removed from V and 7 bases from J, the gap between germline ends came to 14 bases. Per germline, CDR1 LNHDA and CDR2 SQIVND (reference sequence).

This sequence joins TRBV9 and TRBJ2-1; 9 bases fit TRBD2. With V trimmed by 4 bases and J by 6 bases, 11 bases remained unmatched. The germline V gene encodes CDR1 SGDLS and CDR2 YYNGEE. This CDR3 comprises 16 residues. CDR3 nucleotides: TGTGCCAGCAGCTCAGGAGGTCTAGCGGGGACCAATGAGCAGTTCTTC. This codes for CASSSGGLAGTNEQFF.

The rearrangement links TRBV4-2 to TRBJ2-6; TRBD1 might be the D (6 bases). Germline V gene data show CDR1 as LGHNA and CDR2 as YNFKEQ. This CDR3 is built from 19 residues. V lost 2 bases and J 0 bases, leaving 17 bases between the germline ends. The CDR3 sequence: CASSQSPDRSSSGANVLTF. The CDR3, as DNA: TGTGCCAGCAGCCAAAGCCCGGACAGATCCTCCTCTGGGGCCAACGTCCTGACTTTC.

The V gene is TRBV5-1, the J gene TRBJ1-3; a possible D gene is TRBD1 (6 bases). Trimming removed 4 bases from V and 3 bases from J, with 11 bases in between. Germline lookup yields CDR1 SGHRS and CDR2 YFSETQ. This CDR3 comprises 14 residues. CDR3 region: CASSEQGNGNTIYF. The CDR3 region has the DNA TGCGCCAGCAGCGAACAGGGTAATGGAAACACCATATATTTT. Based on the CDR3 plus reference TRBV5-1 and TRBJ1-3, the full variable domain is KAGVTQTPRYLIKTRGQQVTLSCSPISGHRSVSWYQQTPGQGLQFLFEYFSETQRNKGNFPGRFSGRQFSNSRSEMNVSTLELGDSALYLCASSEQGNGNTIYFGEGSWLTVV.

The sample holds a few counts of this clone. The chain joins TRBV3-1 (or the pseudogene TRBV3-2) to TRBJ2-2, with D perhaps matching TRBD1 (5 bases). Trimming removed 2 bases from V and 7 bases from J, with 8 bases in between. The CDR3 loop spans 13 amino acids. Germline values: CDR1 LGHDT, CDR2 YNNKEL (reference sequence). CDR3 loop: CASSQQTGGELFF. The DNA for the CDR3 is TGTGCCAGCAGCCAACAAACAGGCGGGGAGCTGTTTTTT.

This clone was observed a handful of times. The V and J genes are TRBV19 and TRBJ2-3, with 8 bases matching TRBD2. The CDR3 spans 16 residues. Germline V gene data show CDR1 as LNHDA and CDR2 as SQIVND (reference sequence). The junction had 8 bases not matched to a gene; V was cut back by 6 bases and J by 0 bases. This CDR3 reads CASSLSGDPSTDTQYF. In nucleotides, the CDR3 is TGTGCCAGTAGCCTTAGCGGGGATCCTAGCACAGATACGCAGTATTTT.

V and J are TRBV5-6 and TRBJ2-5; the D gene is possibly TRBD2 (5 bases). The germline V and J ends were trimmed by 0 bases and 0 bases, with 6 bases remaining between them. Germline CDR1 SGHDT, CDR2 YYEEEE. This CDR3 contains 14 residues. CDR3: CASSLADYQETQYF. The CDR3, as DNA: TGTGCCAGCAGCTTGGCGGACTACCAAGAGACCCAGTACTTC.

This clone has more than one count but fewer than ten. The chain links TRBV2 to TRBJ1-5; maybe TRBD1 (6 bases). V was shortened by 6 bases and J by 0 bases, with 12 bases between the two germline ends. CDR3 size: 15 residues. Per the germline V gene, CDR1 is SNHLY and CDR2 is FYNNEI. Here the CDR3 reads CASSFGTLSNQPQHF. DNA of the CDR3: TGTGCCAGCAGCTTTGGGACACTTAGCAATCAGCCCCAGCATTTT.

The gene calls are TRBV10-2 and TRBJ1-4; D might be TRBD1 (6 bases). CDR1 and CDR2 (germline): WSHSY, SAAADI. This CDR3 spans 14 amino acids. Between the trimmed V and J ends, which lost 4 bases and 5 bases, there was a span of 11 bases. CDR3 sequence reads: CASSVDRINEKLFF. The CDR3 DNA is TGCGCCAGCAGTGTGGACAGAATAAATGAAAAACTGTTTTTT.

The rearrangement uses TRBV6-5 and TRBJ1-2; maybe TRBD1 (5 bases). This CDR3 has 13 amino acids. Trimming cost V 6 bases and J 7 bases, with 15 bases left between them. CDR1 and CDR2 from the germline V gene are MNHEY and SVGAGI. The CDR3 reads CASSEGLGSGYTF. CDR3 in DNA: TGTGCCAGCAGCGAGGGACTCGGGAGTGGCTACACCTTC.

The rearrangement joins TRBV9 to TRBJ1-3, with TRBD1 as a possible D gene (6 bases). CDR1 SGDLS and CDR2 YYNGEE come from the germline V gene. V was clipped by 4 bases and J by 0 bases, with 11 bases between them. This CDR3 has 15 amino acids. DNA for the CDR3: TGTGCCAGCAGCTTGGGGGCGGACTCTGGAAACACCATATATTTT. The encoded protein is CASSLGADSGNTIYF.

The chain uses TRBV18 and TRBJ1-6; TRBD1 might be the D (6 bases). Trimming removed 3 bases at V and 8 bases at J, with 17 bases between. Per germline, CDR1 KGHSH and CDR2 LQKENI. CDR3 length: 16 amino acids. The CDR3 is CASSPSPDSKDSPLHF. The CDR3 bases are TGTGCCAGCTCACCGTCCCCGGACAGTAAGGATTCACCCCTCCACTTT.

As DNA, the CDR3 is TGTGCCAGTACCACTACCCAACAGGGGGCTGTTCCCTATGGCTACACCTTC. The encoded protein is CASTTTQQGAVPYGYTF. The chain couples TRBV19 to TRBJ1-2, with 9 bases identical to TRBD1. The V and J ends lost 7 bases and 4 bases, in that order; junction bases with no gene match: 16. Germline-derived CDR1 and CDR2 are LNHDA and SQIVND (reference sequence). The CDR3 runs 17 residues.

The chain combines TRBV6-1 with TRBJ2-1, with TRBD2 matching over 9 bases. The CDR3 consists of 14 residues. V shed 1 base and J 7 bases; nucleotides not matched to a gene: 2. The germline CDR1 and CDR2 sequences are MNHNS and SASEGT. CDR3 DNA sequence: TGTGCCAGCAGTGAAGAACTAGCGGGTAATGAGCAGTTCTTC. Its translation: CASSEELAGNEQFF.

V usage is TRBV2 and J usage is TRBJ2-5; 10 bases are a match to TRBD1. V lost 7 bases, J lost 4 bases, and 9 bases stayed unmatched. Germline CDR1 is SNHLY and CDR2 is FYNNEI. The CDR3 is 15 amino acids. The CDR3 protein is CASKGDRGRGETQYF. The CDR3 bases are TGTGCCAGCAAAGGAGACAGGGGGCGAGGAGAGACCCAGTACTTC.

The genes are TRBV6-2 or TRBV6-3 and TRBJ2-7; possibly TRBD2 for D (5 bases). CDR1 and CDR2 (germline): MNHEY, SVGEGT. Trimming removed 6 bases at V and 1 base at J, with 19 bases between. CDR3 length equals 16 residues. The CDR3 loop reads CASSSRGRDLSYEQYF. CDR3 DNA: TGTGCCAGCAGCTCCCGGGGAAGGGATCTATCCTACGAGCAGTACTTC.

V is TRBV9 and J is TRBJ2-3, with 12 positions matching TRBD2. After removal of 4 bases from V and 4 bases from J, the junction contained 10 bases not matched to a gene. CDR1 is SGDLS, CDR2 YYNGEE, per germline. This CDR3 contains 17 residues. The CDR3 here is CASSPLASGRAADTQYF. The CDR3 DNA sequence: TGTGCCAGCAGCCCCTTGGCTAGCGGGAGGGCCGCAGATACGCAGTATTTT. Supplemented by reference TRBV9 and TRBJ2-3, the full variable domain reads DSGVTQTPKHLITATGQRVTLRCSPRSGDLSVYWYQQSLDQGLQFLIQYYNGEERAKGNILERFSAQQFPDLHSELNLSSLELGDSALYFCASSPLASGRAADTQYFGPGTRLTVL.

The chain recombines TRBV12-3 or TRBV12-4 with TRBJ1-1, with TRBD1 matching over 7 bases. This CDR3 region has 12 residues. After removal of 5 bases from V and 8 bases from J, the junction contained 5 bases not matched to a gene. In DNA, the CDR3 is TGTGCCAGCAGTCCCAGACAGGGAGAAGCTTTCTTT. Translating it yields CASSPRQGEAFF.

The chain couples TRBV6-5 to TRBJ1-6; tentative D call: TRBD1 (5 bases). This CDR3 comprises 14 residues. Trimming pared 6 bases from V and 8 bases from J, leaving 14 bases between. Germline V CDR1 and CDR2: MNHEY, SVGAGI. As DNA, the CDR3 is TGTGCCAGCAGCATGACAGAGGTGGATTCACCCCTCCACTTT. Its protein product is CASSMTEVDSPLHF.

V is TRBV7-8 and J is TRBJ2-1; 7 positions match TRBD2. Trimming cost V 7 bases and J 8 bases; bases outside gene matches: 14. The length of the CDR3 is 15 residues. Germline-derived CDR1 and CDR2 are SGHVS and FQNEAQ. This CDR3 is CASTLRGDGGDEQFF. The CDR3 region has the DNA TGTGCCAGCACCCTACGGGGGGATGGGGGGGATGAGCAGTTCTTC.

The chain combines TRBV11-2 with TRBJ2-1; 7 bases line up with TRBD2. Per germline, CDR1 SGHAT and CDR2 FQNNGV. The CDR3 runs to 15 residues. The J segment lost 4 bases and the V segment lost 1 base, leaving 4 bases of the junction unmatched. This CDR3 reads CASSLGGGVYNEQFF. The CDR3, as DNA: TGTGCCAGCAGCTTAGGTGGGGGGGTTTACAATGAGCAGTTCTTC. The full variable domain, its missing parts supplied by reference TRBV11-2 and TRBJ2-1, is EAGVAQSPRYKIIEKRQSVAFWCNPISGHATLYWYQQILGQGPKLLIQFQNNGVVDDSQLPKDRFSAERLKGVDSTLKIQPAKLEDSAVYLCASSLGGGVYNEQFFGPGTRLTVL.

The chain has TRBV7-3 and TRBJ2-1; D remains unclear. V was trimmed by 5 bases and J by 8 bases, leaving 16 bases between them. CDR1 SGHTA and CDR2 FQGTGA come from the germline V gene. This CDR3 region has 14 residues. The chain's CDR3 is CASSRWAQHDEQFF. Here the CDR3 DNA reads TGTGCCAGCAGCCGATGGGCCCAGCACGATGAGCAGTTCTTC.

The rearrangement uses TRBV19 and TRBJ2-3; 11 nucleotides align to TRBD1. The CDR3 length is 14 residues. Looked up from germline, CDR1 is LNHDA and CDR2 is SQIVND (reference sequence). The V gene end was trimmed by 4 bases and the J gene end by 3 bases; junction bases not matched to a gene: 0. In DNA, the CDR3 is TGTGCCAGTAGTAGGGACAGGGGGACAGATACGCAGTATTTT. Its translation is CASSRDRGTDTQYF.

V and J are TRBV7-8 and TRBJ2-7, with D perhaps TRBD1 (7 bases). Germline CDR1 SGHVS, CDR2 FQNEAQ. This CDR3 region has 15 residues. Deletions cut 3 bases from V and 4 bases from J, with 16 bases between. The CDR3 is CASSFQGGFMYEQYF. As DNA, the CDR3 is TGTGCCAGCAGCTTCCAGGGGGGATTCATGTACGAGCAGTACTTC.

This clone was picked up a small number of times. The V gene is TRBV5-1, the J gene TRBJ1-6, with 7 bases aligning to TRBD1. CDR1 and CDR2 (germline): SGHRS, YFSETQ. CDR3 size: 14 residues. V lost 1 base, J lost 8 bases, and 3 bases stayed unmatched. The CDR3 here is CASSLSQGDSPLHF. The CDR3 DNA sequence: TGCGCCAGCAGCTTGTCCCAGGGGGATTCACCCCTCCACTTT.

The chain carries TRBV7-2 and TRBJ2-1; D may be TRBD2 (7 bases). Trimming took off 0 bases at V and 10 bases at J, with 13 bases between the two ends. CDR1 and CDR2 from the germline V gene are SGHTA and FQGNSA. The CDR3 is made up of 14 amino acids. The CDR3 coding sequence is TGTGCCAGCAGCTTAGCGGGGGGGCCTTCCGAGCAGTTCTTC. Amino acid sequence: CASSLAGGPSEQFF.